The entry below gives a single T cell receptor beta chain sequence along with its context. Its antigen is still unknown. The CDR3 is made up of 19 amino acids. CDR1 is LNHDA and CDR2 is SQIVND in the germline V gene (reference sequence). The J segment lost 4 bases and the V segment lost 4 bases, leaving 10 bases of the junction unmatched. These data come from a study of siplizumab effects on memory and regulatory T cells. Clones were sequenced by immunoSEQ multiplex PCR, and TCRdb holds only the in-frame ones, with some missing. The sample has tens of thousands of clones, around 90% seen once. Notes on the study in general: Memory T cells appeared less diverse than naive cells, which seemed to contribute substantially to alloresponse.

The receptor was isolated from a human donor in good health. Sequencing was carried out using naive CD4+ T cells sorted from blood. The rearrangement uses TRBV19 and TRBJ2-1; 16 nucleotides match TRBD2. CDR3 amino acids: CASSTSGLAGGGPYNEQFF. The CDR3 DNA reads TGTGCCAGTAGTACTTCGGGACTAGCGGGAGGGGGTCCATACAATGAGCAGTTCTTC.